The 4 T cell receptor beta chains listed next were all sequenced from one sample in a study of blood T cells in healthy people across ages. Primed by a sample-barcoded 5' primer and a J-beta primer mix, a second PCR proceeded for about 7 to 11 cycles. TCRdb processed the 5' RACE reads anew with MiXCR; each CDR3 protein has one entry. Of approximately 1,700,000 distinct CDR3 sequences detected, about 39% appear once; the ten largest clones hold under 30%. The sequencing input was blood. The origin of the receptors is a human donor in good health.

V gene TRBV5-1 combines with J gene TRBJ2-1, with TRBD2 identical over 7 bases. Germline lookup yields CDR1 SGHRS and CDR2 YFSETQ. The length of the CDR3 is 17 residues. Trimming cost V 6 bases and J 0 bases; bases outside gene matches: 12. CDR3 protein: CASNTGEGLFSYNEQFF. In DNA form, the CDR3 reads TGCGCCAGCAACACGGGGGAGGGCCTCTTCTCCTACAATGAGCAGTTCTTC. Looking up the rest from reference TRBV5-1 and TRBJ2-1 gives the full variable domain: KAGVTQTPRYLIKTRGQQVTLSCSPISGHRSVSWYQQTPGQGLQFLFEYFSETQRNKGNFPGRFSGRQFSNSRSEMNVSTLELGDSALYLCASNTGEGLFSYNEQFFGPGTRLTVL.

V gene TRBV27 combines with J gene TRBJ1-5, with TRBD1 as a possible D gene (5 bases). Trimming removed 8 bases at V and 2 bases at J, with 13 bases between. CDR3 length: 14 amino acids. Germline CDR1 MNHEY, CDR2 SMNVEV (reference sequence). This CDR3 is CASAKGNGNQPQHF. The CDR3 DNA follows: TGTGCCAGCGCCAAGGGGAATGGCAATCAGCCCCAGCATTTT.

This clonotype was observed a handful of times. V is TRBV7-8 and J is TRBJ2-4; 8 bases map to TRBD1. Germline trimming cut 3 bases from V and 7 bases from J; bases unmatched to any gene: 8. The CDR3 spans 15 residues. Germline CDR1 is SGHVS and CDR2 is FQNEAQ. CDR3 sequence (DNA): TGTGCCAGCAGCTTTGACAGGGGTGCACTTAACATTCAGTACTTC. Translated: CASSFDRGALNIQYF.

This chain joins TRBV6-1 and TRBJ1-5; 10 bases match TRBD1. The V and J ends lost 2 bases and 0 bases, in that order; junction bases with no gene match: 4. The CDR3 covers 17 residues. CDR1 is MNHNS, CDR2 SASEGT, per germline. The CDR3: CASSERTGGYSNQPQHF. The CDR3 DNA is TGTGCCAGCAGTGAAAGGACAGGGGGATATAGCAATCAGCCCCAGCATTTT.